This T cell receptor (beta chain) was retrieved from a study of T cell changes during pregnancy in multiple sclerosis. This CDR3 spans 15 amino acids. V was trimmed by 1 base and J by 1 base, leaving 7 bases between them. Germline-derived CDR1 and CDR2 are SEHNR and FQNEAQ (reference sequence). Method: immunoSEQ multiplex PCR; TCRdb's copy keeps in-frame clones and lacks some. The sample has 48,000 or so clones; around 94% are singletons. The chain has TRBV7-9 and TRBJ2-2, with a tentative D call TRBD2 (5 bases). The sequence was obtained from a female donor in good health, enrolled as a control in a pregnancy study. The sequenced sample was CD4+ T cells from peripheral blood mononuclear cells, obtained in the second trimester of pregnancy. The chain's CDR3 is CASSLGGLNTGELFF. The CDR3 nucleotides are TGTGCCAGCAGCTTAGGAGGGCTGAACACCGGGGAGCTGTTTTTT.